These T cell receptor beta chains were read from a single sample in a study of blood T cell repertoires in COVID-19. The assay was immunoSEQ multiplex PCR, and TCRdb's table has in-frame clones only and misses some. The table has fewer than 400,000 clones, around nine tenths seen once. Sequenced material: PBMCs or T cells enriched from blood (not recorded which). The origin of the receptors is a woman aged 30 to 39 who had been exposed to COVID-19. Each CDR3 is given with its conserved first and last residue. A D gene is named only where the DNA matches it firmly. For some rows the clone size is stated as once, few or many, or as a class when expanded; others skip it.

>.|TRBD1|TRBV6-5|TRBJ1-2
CASRTGQSIYGYTF
TGTGCCAGCAGAACGGGACAGTCAATTTATGGCTACACCTTC
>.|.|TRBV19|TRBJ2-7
CASSVTGGSYEQYF
TGTGCCAGTAGTGTGACAGGAGGCTCCTACGAGCAGTACTTC
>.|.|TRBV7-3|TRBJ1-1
CASSAVGHTEAFF
TGTGCCAGCAGCGCGGTGGGTCACACTGAAGCTTTCTTT
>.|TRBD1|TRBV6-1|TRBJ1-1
CASSELGQGGTEAFF
TGTGCCAGCAGTGAACTAGGACAGGGAGGGACTGAAGCTTTCTTT
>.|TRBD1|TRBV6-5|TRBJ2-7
CASSYSRQGYEQYF
TGTGCCAGCAGTTACTCGCGACAGGGCTACGAGCAGTACTTC
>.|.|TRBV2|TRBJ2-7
CASSVRTVNYEQYF
TGTGCCAGCAGTGTGAGGACAGTTAACTACGAGCAGTACTTC
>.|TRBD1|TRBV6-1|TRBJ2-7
CASSDLGTGSYEQYF
TGTGCCAGCAGTGACCTCGGGACAGGGTCCTACGAGCAGTACTTC
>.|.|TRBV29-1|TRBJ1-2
CSAPSLQYGYTF
TGCAGCGCCCCTTCGCTACAGTATGGCTACACCTTC
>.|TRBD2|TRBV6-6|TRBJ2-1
CASAAGGHNEQFF
TGTGCCAGCGCTGCGGGGGGCCACAATGAGCAGTTCTTC
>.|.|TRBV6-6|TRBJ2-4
CASTMTAYLAKNIQYF
TGTGCCAGCACTATGACAGCATATCTAGCCAAAAACATTCAGTACTTC
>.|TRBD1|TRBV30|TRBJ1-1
CAWSGRQGQGKNTEAFF
TGTGCCTGGAGTGGTCGACAGGGACAGGGCAAGAACACTGAAGCTTTCTTT
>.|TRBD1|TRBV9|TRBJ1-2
CASSVVGTASYGYTF
TGTGCCAGCAGCGTAGTTGGGACAGCCTCCTATGGCTACACCTTC
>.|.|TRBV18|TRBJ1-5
CASSRDGLIDSNQPQHF
TGTGCCAGCTCACGGGACGGACTAATCGATAGCAATCAGCCCCAGCATTTT
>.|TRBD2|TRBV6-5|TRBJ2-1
CASRVAGATYNEQFF
TGTGCCAGCAGGGTAGCGGGGGCAACCTACAATGAGCAGTTCTTC
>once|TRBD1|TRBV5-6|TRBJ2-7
CASSSPTGTGNSYEQYF
TGTGCCAGCAGCTCTCCTACCGGGACAGGGAACTCCTACGAGCAGTACTTC
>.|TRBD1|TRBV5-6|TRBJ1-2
CASSVGGQGIYGYTF
TGTGCCAGCAGCGTTGGAGGACAGGGCATATATGGCTACACCTTC
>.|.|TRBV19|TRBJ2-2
CASRKRGANTGELFF
TGTGCCAGTAGGAAAAGGGGCGCGAACACCGGGGAGCTGTTTTTT
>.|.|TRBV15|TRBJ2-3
CATRAGDLGRDTQYF
TGTGCCACCAGGGCAGGGGACCTTGGGAGAGATACGCAGTATTTT